Shown below are 4 T cell receptor beta chains from a single sample sequenced in a study of blood T cell repertoires in COVID-19. Clones were read by immunoSEQ multiplex PCR, and TCRdb kept only the in-frame ones, dropping some. The sample holds about 150,000 clones; almost 85% are singletons and the top ten take 13% to 15%. Sequencing was performed on peripheral blood. The receptors come from a man between 18 and 29 years old with active or convalescent COVID-19.

This chain connects TRBV28 to TRBJ1-5; 7 nucleotides match TRBD1. Trimming at V came to 6 bases and at J to 1 base, leaving 6 bases not matched to a gene. The CDR3 covers 15 residues. Per the germline V gene, CDR1 is MDHEN and CDR2 is SYDVKM. CDR3 amino acids: CASSMGGQSNQPQHF. The CDR3 nucleotides are TGTGCCAGCAGCATGGGGGGACAGAGCAATCAGCCCCAGCATTTT.

The chain recombines TRBV29-1 with TRBJ2-7; a weak D match, TRBD1 (6 bases). The CDR3 spans 14 residues. Germline CDR1 SQVTM, CDR2 ANQGSEA. The V gene lost 3 bases and the J gene lost 7 bases, with 19 bases spanning the gap. DNA of the CDR3: TGCAGCGTTGAGGCGGTTCAGGGGCTGGGGGAGCAGTACTTC. Its translation is CSVEAVQGLGEQYF.

The V gene is TRBV28, the J gene TRBJ2-1; TRBD2 matches 13 bases. Trimming removed 5 bases from V and 12 bases from J; junction bases left unmatched: 7. This CDR3 has 14 amino acids. The germline gives CDR1 MDHEN, CDR2 SYDVKM. The CDR3 DNA is TGTGCCAGCAGTCCGGGGACTAGCGGGATGTTGCAGTTCTTC. Amino acid sequence: CASSPGTSGMLQFF.

The rearrangement links TRBV19 to TRBJ1-2, with TRBD1 matching over 8 bases. This CDR3 comprises 15 residues. Trimming at V came to 3 bases and at J to 4 bases, leaving 7 bases not matched to a gene. CDR1 is LNHDA, CDR2 SQIVND, per germline (reference sequence). The CDR3, as DNA: TGTGCCAGTAGTATGTCAGGGGGCGGGGGCTATGGCTACACCTTC. It is translated as CASSMSGGGGYGYTF.